A selection of T cell receptor beta chains follows, all from one sample in a study of radiotherapy plus CTLA-4 blockade in lung cancer. Clones were sequenced by immunoSEQ multiplex PCR, and TCRdb holds only the in-frame ones, with some missing. The sample shows 110,000 or so clones, roughly 80% of them seen only once. Sequences were derived from peripheral blood, sampled from a patient treated with radiotherapy plus ipilimumab. Source of these receptors: a human donor with non-small cell lung cancer who had a partial response to radiotherapy plus ipilimumab. Both conserved end residues are part of each CDR3. D genes are given only for firm matches. Some rows mark clone size as missing; the rest say once, few, many or name a class of expanded clone.

NA	15	TRBV19	NA	TRBJ1-5	TGTGCCAGTAGTATATCGGGGCAGGGGCATCAGCCCCAGCATTTT	CASSISGQGHQPQHF
TRBD1	15	TRBV9	NA	TRBJ2-5	TGTGCCAGCAGCGTAGAGGGACAGGGAGTACAGACCCAGTACTTC	CASSVEGQGVQTQYF
NA	15	TRBV6-5	NA	TRBJ1-1	TGTGCCAGCTTCCAGGGCACTGTGGTGAACACTGAAGCTTTCTTT	CASFQGTVVNTEAFF
NA	14	TRBV28	NA	TRBJ1-5	TGTGCCAGCAGTTTTCCGGGTTTAAATCAGCCCCAGCATTTT	CASSFPGLNQPQHF
TRBD2	16	TRBV7-9	NA	TRBJ2-1	TGTGCCAGCAGCTCGGGGACTAGCGGGAGCTACAATGAGCAGTTCTTC	CASSSGTSGSYNEQFF
TRBD2	16	TRBV10-3	once	TRBJ2-3	TGTGCCATCAGTGAGACACTAGCGGGAGGCCAAGATACGCAGTATTTT	CAISETLAGGQDTQYF
TRBD1	13	TRBV6-5	NA	TRBJ1-5	TGTGCCAGCAGTAACAGGGGCATTCAGCCCCAGCATTTT	CASSNRGIQPQHF
TRBD2	14	TRBV11-3	NA	TRBJ2-7	TGTGCCAGCAGCTTAACTAGCGGGAGCTACGAGCAGTACTTC	CASSLTSGSYEQYF
NA	12	TRBV6-1	few	TRBJ1-2	TGTGCCAGCAGCCTGGGAGGGAGCGGCTACACCTTC	CASSLGGSGYTF
NA	14	TRBV27	NA	TRBJ2-7	TGTGCCAGCAGTGGGTTAGCGAGTAACTACGAGCAGTACTTC	CASSGLASNYEQYF
NA	15	TRBV18	NA	TRBJ1-2	TGTGCCAGCTCAGTCCGCCGGGGGGCGGACGCTGGCTACACCTTC	CASSVRRGADAGYTF
NA	15	TRBV28	NA	TRBJ1-1	TGTGCCAGCAGTTTATGGGGGGCCAGAAACACTGAAGCTTTCTTT	CASSLWGARNTEAFF
TRBD2	16	TRBV4-3	NA	TRBJ2-1	TGCGCCAGCAGCCAAGAGGCTAGCGGGACTTACAATGAGCAGTTCTTC	CASSQEASGTYNEQFF
NA	14	TRBV9	NA	TRBJ2-2	TGTGCCAGCAGCCCCCGGACTGGGAGCGGGGAGCTGTTTTTT	CASSPRTGSGELFF
TRBD1	21	TRBV5-1	once	TRBJ2-2	TGCGCCAGCAGCCAAAAGACCACCACCACCCAGCCCGTCCTGACAGGGCCTGGGCTGTTTTTT	CASSQKTTTTQPVLTGPGLFF
NA	11	TRBV6-5	NA	TRBJ2-1	TGTGCCAGCAGGCGCTACAATGAGCAGTTCTTC	CASRRYNEQFF
NA	16	TRBV19	NA	TRBJ2-6	TGTGCCAGTAGTATAAGGACACTCTCTGGGGCCAACGTCCTGACTTTC	CASSIRTLSGANVLTF
NA	14	TRBV5-1	NA	TRBJ2-2	TGCGCCAGCAGCTTCTACCTGAACACCGGGGAGCTGTTTTTT	CASSFYLNTGELFF
NA	12	TRBV6-6	NA	TRBJ1-5	TGTGCCAGCAGCAGGGAATATCAGCCCCAGCATTTT	CASSREYQPQHF
TRBD2	13	TRBV19	NA	TRBJ2-4	TGTGCCAGTAGTTCGGGAGGGTCTGACATTCAGTACTTC	CASSSGGSDIQYF
NA	11	TRBV10-1	NA	TRBJ2-1	TGCGCCAGCAGTGAATCGAATGAGCAGTTCTTC	CASSESNEQFF
TRBD1	13	TRBV6-6	few	TRBJ2-7	TGTGCCAGCAGTTACTCAGGGACAGCCGAGCAGTACTTC	CASSYSGTAEQYF
TRBD2	15	TRBV6-5	NA	TRBJ2-7	TGTGCCAGCAGCACCCTAGCGGGAGTTCAATACGAGCAGTACTTC	CASSTLAGVQYEQYF
TRBD1	15	TRBV30	NA	TRBJ2-7	TGTGCCTGGAGTAGTGAGACAGGGATGCCCTACGAGCAGTACTTC	CAWSSETGMPYEQYF
TRBD1	14	TRBV6-5	NA	TRBJ1-1	TGTGCCAGCACCCTACCCGGGACAGGACCTGAAGCTTTCTTT	CASTLPGTGPEAFF
NA	16	TRBV6-5	NA	TRBJ1-5	TGTGCCAGCAGTTACTCCGCAGGGATGGCGGGAGAGACCCAGCATTTT	CASSYSAGMAGETQHF
TRBD2	16	TRBV6-4	NA	TRBJ2-1	TGTGCCAGCAGTGAAACCCCTAGCGGGAGGATGTATGAGCAGTTCTTC	CASSETPSGRMYEQFF
NA	14	TRBV5-1	NA	TRBJ1-1	TGCGCCAGCAGCTTGGAAGCGGGCCAAGGGCTAGCTTTCTTT	CASSLEAGQGLAFF
NA	15	TRBV5-6	NA	TRBJ2-1	TGTGCCAGCAGCTCAGGGCTAGGGGTATACAATGAGCAGTTCTTC	CASSSGLGVYNEQFF
NA	15	TRBV28	NA	TRBJ2-2	TGTGCCAGCAGTTTATACAGGGCGGACACCGGGGAGCTGTTTTTT	CASSLYRADTGELFF
NA	11	TRBV11-2	NA	TRBJ1-1	TGTGCCAGCATCTCTCACACTGAAGCTTTCTTT	CASISHTEAFF
TRBD1	18	TRBV6-4	NA	TRBJ1-5	TGTGCCAGCAGTTCCGGGACAGGGGCGACCAATAGCAATCAGCCCCAGCATTTT	CASSSGTGATNSNQPQHF
NA	15	TRBV30	NA	TRBJ1-2	TGTGCCTGGAGCCGTAGCACCCAGGGATACGATAGCTACACCTTC	CAWSRSTQGYDSYTF
NA	11	TRBV27	few	TRBJ1-3	TGTGCCAGTAGAGGAGGAAACACCATATATTTT	CASRGGNTIYF
NA	12	TRBV29-1	NA	TRBJ2-3	TGCAGCGTTCGACAGGGCACAGATACGCAGTATTTT	CSVRQGTDTQYF
TRBD1	15	TRBV7-2	NA	TRBJ2-3	TGTGCCAGCAGCCCCCGGGTGGACAGGCTCAATACGCAGTATTTT	CASSPRVDRLNTQYF
TRBD1	16	TRBV5-4	few	TRBJ1-5	TGTGCCAGCAGCTTGGCCGGACAGGGGGCGGGTCAGCCCCAGCATTTT	CASSLAGQGAGQPQHF
TRBD2	15	TRBV5-4	NA	TRBJ2-5	TGTGCCAGCAGCCGATCGGGACTAGCGGAAGAGACCCAGTACTTC	CASSRSGLAEETQYF
TRBD2	19	TRBV27	NA	TRBJ2-1	TGTGCCAGCAGTTTGCCCGTTCAAGGACTAGCGGTATCCCCCAATGAGCAGTTCTTC	CASSLPVQGLAVSPNEQFF
TRBD2	17	TRBV6-1	NA	TRBJ2-4	TGTGCCAGCAGCGAAGGACTAGCGGGAGTTATTTCGAACATTCAGTACTTC	CASSEGLAGVISNIQYF
NA	14	TRBV7-2	NA	TRBJ1-2	TGTGCCAGCAGCTTAGGGGGAGCGCGGGACGGCTACACCTTC	CASSLGGARDGYTF
NA	14	TRBV19	NA	TRBJ1-1	TGTGCCAGTAGTATAATAGGTGCGGGGACTGAAGCTTTCTTT	CASSIIGAGTEAFF
NA	13	TRBV29-1	NA	TRBJ2-3	TGCAGCGTTGGGGCGGGCCACACAGATACGCAGTATTTT	CSVGAGHTDTQYF
NA	15	TRBV9	NA	TRBJ2-3	TGTGCCAGCAGCGTAGAGGAGGTAGAGATAAATACGCAGTATTTT	CASSVEEVEINTQYF
TRBD2	12	TRBV6-1	NA	TRBJ2-7	TGTGCCAGCCGGGAGGGGGTCTCCGAGCAGTACTTC	CASREGVSEQYF
NA	15	TRBV19	NA	TRBJ1-1	TGTGCCAGTAGTAATCGCGACAGACCGAACACTGAAGCTTTCTTT	CASSNRDRPNTEAFF
NA	13	TRBV28	many	TRBJ1-2	TGTGCCAGCAGTCCCACAGCTAACTATGGCTACACCTTC	CASSPTANYGYTF
TRBD2	16	TRBV4-3	NA	TRBJ2-3	TGCGCCAGCAGCCAAGAGTTCGCGGGAGGAGCAGATACGCAGTATTTT	CASSQEFAGGADTQYF
TRBD1	15	TRBV5-4	NA	TRBJ2-5	TGTGCCAGCAGCTCCCCCGGGACAGGGGGAGAGACCCAGTACTTC	CASSSPGTGGETQYF
TRBD2	16	TRBV5-8	NA	TRBJ2-2	TGTGCCAGCAGCTTATTCCGACTAGCGGGAGCCGGGGAGCTGTTTTTT	CASSLFRLAGAGELFF
NA	16	TRBV6-1	NA	TRBJ2-2	TGTGCCAGCAGTGCCCAGGGATTGGTCAACACCGGGGAGCTGTTTTTT	CASSAQGLVNTGELFF
TRBD2	16	TRBV5-1	NA	TRBJ2-3	TGCGCCAGCAGCTGGGGGACTAGCGGGGGCACAGATACGCAGTATTTT	CASSWGTSGGTDTQYF
NA	14	TRBV10-3	NA	TRBJ2-6	TGTGCCATCAGTGAGTCGAGTGGGGCCAACGTCCTGACTTTC	CAISESSGANVLTF
TRBD2	14	TRBV19	NA	TRBJ2-1	TGTGCCAGTAGTATAAAACTAGCGGGCAATGAGCAGTTCTTC	CASSIKLAGNEQFF
NA	13	TRBV29-1	NA	TRBJ2-5	TGCAGCGTTGAGCGGGCCGGGGGAGAGACCCAGTACTTC	CSVERAGGETQYF